A single sample gave rise to the 4 T cell receptor beta chains below, sequenced in a study of blood T cell repertoires in COVID-19. The protocol was immunoSEQ multiplex PCR, while the TCRdb copy is restricted to in-frame clones and leaves out a portion. The sample consists of some 110,000 clones, about nine tenths of them appearing once. Sequenced material: peripheral blood. The receptors derive from a human donor in a cohort sampled during active COVID-19.

The rearrangement joins TRBV18 to TRBJ1-1, with 7 bases identical to TRBD1. The CDR3 has 15 amino acids. The J segment lost 1 base and the V segment lost 5 bases, leaving 7 bases of the junction unmatched. Germline V gives CDR1 KGHSH, CDR2 LQKENI. CDR3 loop: CASSVGGGANTEAFF. The CDR3 DNA follows: TGTGCCAGCTCAGTAGGGGGCGGGGCGAACACTGAAGCTTTCTTT.

The count of this clone is one. CDR3 nucleotides: TGTGCCAGCAGCTTAGCATGGGGGGGGACTCGCACAGATACGCAGTATTTT. Protein sequence: CASSLAWGGTRTDTQYF. J is TRBJ2-3 and V is TRBV7-6; 7 bases align to TRBD2. The CDR3 consists of 17 residues. J gave up 1 base and V 0 bases, and 7 bases lay outside the gene matches. Germline V lookup: CDR1 SGHVS, CDR2 FNYEAQ.

V is TRBV9 and J is TRBJ1-2; 8 nucleotides match TRBD1. Unmatched junction bases numbered 11, after V lost 4 bases and J lost 6 bases. CDR1 and CDR2 from the germline V gene are SGDLS and YYNGEE. There are 15 residues in the CDR3. This chain's CDR3 is CASSPRGQGRDGYTF. CDR3 coding DNA: TGTGCCAGCAGCCCCCGAGGACAGGGTCGCGATGGCTACACCTTC.

The gene calls are TRBV7-2 and TRBJ2-3; tentatively, D is TRBD1 (6 bases). From germline, CDR1 is SGHTA and CDR2 FQGNSA. V lost 2 bases, J lost 5 bases, and 11 bases lay in between. This CDR3 is 14 amino acids long. The CDR3 DNA follows: TGTGCCAGCAGCTTATGGCAGGGGAAAGATACGCAGTATTTT. It specifies CASSLWQGKDTQYF.